These 15 T cell receptor beta chains originate from one sample sequenced in a study of blood T cell repertoires in COVID-19 (dated by TCRdb to the early 2020s). Libraries were prepared through the immunoSEQ multiplex PCR assay. The table was pulled from immuneACCESS by TCRdb, which kept in-frame rearrangements only. Such tables lose some clones; where checked, under half of the loss comes from unresolved V genes, and the rest has no known cause. This sample comprises 70,000 to 95,000 clones, over 75% of them detected only once. The top ten clonotypes cover approximately 7.3% of the sample. Specimen: peripheral blood. Receptors were obtained from a man between 65 and 85 years old with acute or convalescent COVID-19.

The CDR3 DNA sequence: TGTGCCAGCGGCTCCTTTGGGACAGTTTCGACTGAAGCTTTCTTT. Translating gives CASGSFGTVSTEAFF. V usage is TRBV9 and J usage is TRBJ1-1; 7 bases map to TRBD1. Germline lookup yields CDR1 SGDLS and CDR2 YYNGEE. This CDR3 is 15 amino acids long. V lost 7 bases and J lost 5; bases outside the gene matches: 14.

The rearrangement links TRBV6-2 or TRBV6-3 to TRBJ1-5, with D uncertain. Trimming removed 4 bases from V and 6 bases from J, with 10 bases in between. CDR1 is MNHEY, CDR2 SVGEGT, per germline. The CDR3 is made up of 13 amino acids. This CDR3 is CASSSMGAQPQHF. CDR3 in DNA: TGTGCCAGCAGTTCTATGGGAGCTCAGCCCCAGCATTTT.

J is TRBJ2-7 and V is TRBV9; maybe TRBD1 (6 bases). The CDR3 covers 15 residues. Germline assignment: CDR1 SGDLS and CDR2 YYNGEE. Trimming took 2 bases from V and 3 from J, leaving 15 bases between them. CDR3 amino acids: CASSVGGTPDYEQYF. The CDR3 DNA follows: TGTGCCAGCAGCGTTGGGGGCACGCCGGACTACGAGCAGTACTTC.

J is TRBJ1-1 and V is TRBV27, with D unclear. The V and J ends lost 0 bases and 3 bases respectively, with 8 bases between them. The CDR3 consists of 14 residues. The germline V gene has CDR1 MNHEY and CDR2 SMNVEV (reference sequence). The CDR3 DNA sequence: TGTGCCAGCAGTTTATCCCACCGGTACACTGAAGCTTTCTTT. Encoded protein: CASSLSHRYTEAFF.

The gene calls are TRBV6-2 or TRBV6-3 and TRBJ1-2, with no clear D. Trimming took off 2 bases at V and 4 bases at J, with 8 bases between the two ends. This CDR3 is 13 amino acids long. Germline CDR1 reads MNHEY; CDR2 reads SVGEGT. The DNA for the CDR3 is TGTGCCAGCAGTTACACGGTCTTCTATGGCTACACCTTC. Translation gives CASSYTVFYGYTF.

The chain joins TRBV5-8 to TRBJ2-6, with D possibly matching TRBD1 (6 bases). The CDR3 spans 18 residues. Germline lookup yields CDR1 SGHTS and CDR2 YDEGEE. The V end was cut by 3 bases, the J end by 4 bases, with 20 bases between. The CDR3 bases are TGTGCCAGCAGCTCGGCCTTGGGCAGGGGTGAGGGGGCCAACGTCCTGACTTTC. Residues: CASSSALGRGEGANVLTF. Full variable domain (rest looked up from reference TRBV5-8 and TRBJ2-6): EAGVTQSPTHLIKTRGQQATLRCSPISGHTSVYWYQQALGLGLQFLLWYDEGEERNRGNFPPRFSGRQFPNYSSELNVNALELEDSALYLCASSSALGRGEGANVLTFGAGSRLTVL.

The gene calls are TRBV6-5 and TRBJ1-5; D is possibly TRBD1 (5 bases). V was pared by 6 bases and J by 0 bases, with 12 bases between. The CDR3 consists of 15 residues. Germline V lookup: CDR1 MNHEY, CDR2 SVGAGI. The CDR3 DNA reads as TGTGCCAGCAGATTCACGACAGCTAGCAATCAGCCCCAGCATTTT. Translation gives CASRFTTASNQPQHF.

The chain couples TRBV5-1 to TRBJ2-7, with 9 positions matching TRBD2. Trimming took 2 bases from V and 6 from J; bases not matched to a gene: 6. CDR1 SGHRS and CDR2 YFSETQ come from the germline V gene. The CDR3 spans 14 residues. CDR3 in DNA: TGCGCCAGCAGCTTAGCGGGAGGCCCCCGCGAGCAGTACTTC. Translated, it gives CASSLAGGPREQYF.

This chain links TRBV2 with TRBJ1-6; 7 nucleotides match TRBD1. Trimming cost V 5 bases and J 6 bases; bases outside gene matches: 10. The CDR3 has 16 residues. Germline CDR1 SNHLY, CDR2 FYNNEI. CDR3 DNA: TGTGCCAGCAGTCTATCTGGGGGGACAGTTAATTCACCCCTCCACTTT. As protein: CASSLSGGTVNSPLHF.

This clone occurred many times. The CDR3 sequence is CASRAGGNSPLHF. The CDR3 coding sequence is TGTGCCAGTAGGGCAGGGGGCAATTCACCCCTCCACTTT. This chain joins TRBV19 and TRBJ1-6; 8 bases are shared with TRBD1. CDR3 length: 13 residues. V shed 6 bases, J shed 7 bases, and the junction held 2 bases outside the gene matches. CDR1 is LNHDA, CDR2 SQIVND, per germline (reference sequence).

This clone appeared many times. The V call is TRBV4-1, the J call TRBJ2-7, with 8 bases that match TRBD1. In germline, CDR1 is MGHRA, CDR2 YSYEKL. The CDR3 has 17 amino acids. V lost 3 bases, J lost 4 bases, and 14 bases stayed unmatched. This chain's CDR3 is CASSHIFGGGQGYEQYF. The CDR3 region has the DNA TGCGCCAGCAGCCATATATTCGGGGGCGGACAGGGTTACGAGCAGTACTTC.

This sequence joins TRBV19 and TRBJ1-5; the D is unclear. The CDR3 loop spans 14 amino acids. V lost 3 bases and J 5 bases, leaving 11 bases between the germline ends. In germline, CDR1 is LNHDA, CDR2 SQIVND (reference sequence). CDR3 bases: TGTGCCAGTAGTATGCGAGGGTTGGATCAGCCCCAGCATTTT. It specifies CASSMRGLDQPQHF.

The rearrangement uses TRBV7-2 and TRBJ2-3, with TRBD2 identical over 8 bases. This CDR3 contains 14 residues. With V trimmed by 5 bases and J by 10 bases, 11 bases remained unmatched. The germline V gene encodes CDR1 SGHTA and CDR2 FQGNSA. CDR3 sequence (DNA): TGTGCCAGCAGCCCCGGGACTAGGGTCATGGCGCAGTATTTT. Protein product: CASSPGTRVMAQYF.

The CDR3 DNA is TGTGCCAGCAGCACCGGGACAGGGGGCACGATTTACAATGAGCAGTTCTTC. This encodes CASSTGTGGTIYNEQFF. V and J are TRBV14 and TRBJ2-1; TRBD1 agrees at 12 bases. V lost 5 bases, J lost 4 bases, and 9 bases stayed unmatched. The germline CDR1 and CDR2 sequences are SGHDN and FVKESK. The length of the CDR3 is 17 residues. The variable domain in full, with the rest retrieved from reference TRBV14 and TRBJ2-1, is EAGVTQFPSHSVIEKGQTVTLRCDPISGHDNLYWYRRVMGKEIKFLLHFVKESKQDESGMPNNRFLAERTGGTYSTLKVQPAELEDSGVYFCASSTGTGGTIYNEQFFGPGTRLTVL.

The V call is TRBV29-1, the J call TRBJ2-1; possibly TRBD1 for D (7 bases). Trimming took 7 bases from V and 3 from J, leaving 16 bases between them. Germline V gene data show CDR1 as SQVTM and CDR2 as ANQGSEA. There are 14 residues in the CDR3. The chain's CDR3 is CSGTRDSNYNEQFF. DNA for the CDR3: TGCAGCGGGACGCGGGACAGTAACTACAATGAGCAGTTCTTC.